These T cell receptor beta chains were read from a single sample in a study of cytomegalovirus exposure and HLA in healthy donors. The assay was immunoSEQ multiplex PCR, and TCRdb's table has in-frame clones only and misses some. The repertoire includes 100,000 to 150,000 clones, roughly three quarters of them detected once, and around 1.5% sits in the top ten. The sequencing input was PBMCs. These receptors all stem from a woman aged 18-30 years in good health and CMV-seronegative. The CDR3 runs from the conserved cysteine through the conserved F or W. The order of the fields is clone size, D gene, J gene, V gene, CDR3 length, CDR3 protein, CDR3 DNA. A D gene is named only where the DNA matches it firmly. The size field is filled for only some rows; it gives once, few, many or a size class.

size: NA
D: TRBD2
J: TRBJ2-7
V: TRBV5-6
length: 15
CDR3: CASSDGTIPSYEQYF
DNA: TGTGCCAGCAGCGATGGGACTATCCCATCCTACGAGCAGTACTTC

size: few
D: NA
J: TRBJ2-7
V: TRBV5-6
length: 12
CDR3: CASSLAGGEQYF
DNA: TGTGCCAGCAGCTTGGCCGGAGGCGAGCAGTACTTC

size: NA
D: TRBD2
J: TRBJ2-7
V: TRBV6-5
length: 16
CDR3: CASSYSRAGPPYEQYF
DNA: TGTGCCAGCAGTTACTCGAGAGCGGGACCTCCCTACGAGCAGTACTTC

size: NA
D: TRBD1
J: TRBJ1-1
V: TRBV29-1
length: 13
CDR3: CSASGTGGLEAFF
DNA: TGCAGCGCCTCCGGGACAGGAGGACTTGAAGCTTTCTTT

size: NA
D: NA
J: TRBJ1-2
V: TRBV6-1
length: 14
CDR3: CASSPGIPNYGYTF
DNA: TGTGCCAGCAGTCCCGGTATACCGAACTATGGCTACACCTTC

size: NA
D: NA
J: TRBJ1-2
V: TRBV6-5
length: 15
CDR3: CASSFRAGGNYGYTF
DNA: TGTGCCAGCAGTTTCAGGGCGGGGGGCAACTATGGCTACACCTTC

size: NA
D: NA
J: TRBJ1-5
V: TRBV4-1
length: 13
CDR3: CASSQEGEQPQHF
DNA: TGCGCCAGCAGCCAAGAAGGGGAACAGCCCCAGCATTTT

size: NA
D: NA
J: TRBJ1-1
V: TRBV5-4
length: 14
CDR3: CASSSVPEEAEAFF
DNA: TGTGCCAGCAGCTCCGTCCCCGAGGAGGCTGAAGCTTTCTTT

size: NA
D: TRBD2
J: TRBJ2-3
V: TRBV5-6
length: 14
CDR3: CASTRGVRTDTQYF
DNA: TGTGCCAGCACCCGGGGGGTCCGCACAGATACGCAGTATTTT

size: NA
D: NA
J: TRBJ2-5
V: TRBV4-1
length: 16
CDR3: CASSPQGGGLQETQYF
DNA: TGCGCCAGCAGCCCGCAAGGGGGGGGACTTCAAGAGACCCAGTACTTC

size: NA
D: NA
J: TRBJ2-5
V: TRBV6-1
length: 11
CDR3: CASGSPGTQYF
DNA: TGTGCCAGCGGCAGTCCGGGGACCCAGTACTTC

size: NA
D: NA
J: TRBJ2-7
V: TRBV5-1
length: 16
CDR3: CASRGGNSGLSYEQYF
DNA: TGCGCCAGCAGAGGAGGGAATTCCGGGCTGTCCTACGAGCAGTACTTC

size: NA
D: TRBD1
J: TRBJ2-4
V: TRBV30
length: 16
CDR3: CAWSPTRTGEKNIQYF
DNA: TGTGCCTGGAGTCCCACTCGGACAGGGGAGAAAAACATTCAGTACTTC

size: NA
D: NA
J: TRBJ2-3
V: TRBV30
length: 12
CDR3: CAWRRDTDTQYF
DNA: TGTGCCTGGAGGCGGGACACAGATACGCAGTATTTT

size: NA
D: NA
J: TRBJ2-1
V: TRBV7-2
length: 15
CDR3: CASSYMPGQWNEQFF
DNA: TGTGCCAGCAGCTATATGCCGGGACAATGGAATGAGCAGTTCTTC

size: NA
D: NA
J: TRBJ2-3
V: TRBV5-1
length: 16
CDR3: CASSLSPGASTDTQYF
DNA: TGCGCCAGCAGCTTGTCCCCAGGGGCAAGCACAGATACGCAGTATTTT

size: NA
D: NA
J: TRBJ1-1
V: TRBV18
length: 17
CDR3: CASSPIILSERGAEAFF
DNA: TGTGCCAGCTCACCGATAATCCTGAGCGAGCGAGGCGCTGAAGCTTTCTTT

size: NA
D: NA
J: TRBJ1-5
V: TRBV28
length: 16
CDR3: CASTRMGGLSNQPQHF
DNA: TGTGCCAGCACCCGAATGGGGGGGTTGAGCAATCAGCCCCAGCATTTT

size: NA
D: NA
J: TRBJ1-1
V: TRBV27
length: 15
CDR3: CASSLLGRVNTEAFF
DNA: TGTGCCAGCAGTTTGCTAGGGAGGGTGAACACTGAAGCTTTCTTT